This T cell receptor beta chain was identified in a study of blood T cells in healthy people across ages. The use of a sample-barcoded 5' primer and a J-beta primer mix characterized a second PCR of about 7 to 12 cycles. TCRdb reprocessed the 5' RACE reads with MiXCR, giving one entry per CDR3 protein. The sample comprises about 800,000 distinct CDR3 sequences, roughly 25% of which are singletons, and 3.7% rests with the top ten. Regarding this clonotype: The antigen is unknown.

Each donor gave approximately 9.7 milliliters of peripheral blood. Samples each had at least 5 micrograms of total RNA extracted. The CDR3 has 11 amino acids. V shed 8 bases and J shed 5 bases, with 8 bases lying between them. The germline CDR1 and CDR2 sequences are SEHNR and FQNEAQ (reference sequence). Findings and limits, study-wide: In the absence of known donor CMV status, changes in expanded clonotypes were possibly confounded.

These data also featured in a second study, about T cells of mothers and their children.

The receptor comes from a boy aged 5-17 years in good health. Sequencing used blood. The chain joins TRBV7-9 to TRBJ2-3, with D tentatively TRBD1 (6 bases). Here the CDR3 DNA reads TGTGCCAGCGAGGGGGTAGATACGCAGTATTTT. Translation: CASEGVDTQYF.